This TCR beta chain stems from a study of PD-1 blockade in classical Hodgkin lymphoma. Looking at the study overall: Administration of nivolumab to patients was at 3 mg/kg intravenously every 2 weeks. Study results and limitations: Possibly reflecting disease activity or prior therapy, repertoire differences have causes that remain undefined. Complete responders matched newly diagnosed patients in baseline diversity.

CDR3 length equals 13 residues. V lost 0 bases to trimming and J lost 7 bases, with 8 bases between them. Germline V gene data show CDR1 as MNHNS and CDR2 as SASEGT. Stated time point: cycle 4 day 1 (C4D1), after five to seven weeks of nivolumab. Relapse after autologous stem cell transplantation occurred in every patient, and brentuximab vedotin exposure varied. Magnetic negative selection was used to purify CD4+ T cells from thawed PBMCs. Best responses were complete response, partial response or progressive disease. Sequencing used immunoSEQ multiplex PCR; TCRdb keeps in-frame clones, though not all of them. Of approximately 9,000 clones listed, approximately 88% are singletons. Concerning this clone itself: The antigen is unknown.

This sample comprised CD4+ T cells from blood, obtained before the fourth cycle of nivolumab. This rearrangement joins TRBV6-1 to TRBJ2-3; no clear D. The receptor comes from a human donor with classical Hodgkin lymphoma. DNA for the CDR3: TGTGCCAGCAGTGAAGCGCATGGAAATACGCAGTATTTT. Protein: CASSEAHGNTQYF.